This T cell receptor (beta chain) was identified during a study of shared clonotypes between healthy human individuals. Per the germline V gene, CDR1 is ENHRY and CDR2 is SYGVKD. CDR3 size: 15 residues. Trimming pared 0 bases from V and 0 bases from J, leaving 8 bases between. There are many counts of this clone. Sequencing was performed with immunoSEQ multiplex PCR; in TCRdb, only in-frame clones are kept and a portion is missing. This table has 470,000 or so clones, more than 65% appearing once. This chain joins TRBV10-3 and TRBJ1-1; D possibly corresponds to TRBD1 (5 bases). Material for sequencing was PBMCs. This receptor was taken from a woman aged 35 to 49 in good health. Some clones in this sample may be carry-over from other donors' samples. The CDR3 sequence is CAISESGRMNTEAFF. The CDR3 DNA is TGTGCCATCAGTGAGTCGGGGCGCATGAACACTGAAGCTTTCTTT.